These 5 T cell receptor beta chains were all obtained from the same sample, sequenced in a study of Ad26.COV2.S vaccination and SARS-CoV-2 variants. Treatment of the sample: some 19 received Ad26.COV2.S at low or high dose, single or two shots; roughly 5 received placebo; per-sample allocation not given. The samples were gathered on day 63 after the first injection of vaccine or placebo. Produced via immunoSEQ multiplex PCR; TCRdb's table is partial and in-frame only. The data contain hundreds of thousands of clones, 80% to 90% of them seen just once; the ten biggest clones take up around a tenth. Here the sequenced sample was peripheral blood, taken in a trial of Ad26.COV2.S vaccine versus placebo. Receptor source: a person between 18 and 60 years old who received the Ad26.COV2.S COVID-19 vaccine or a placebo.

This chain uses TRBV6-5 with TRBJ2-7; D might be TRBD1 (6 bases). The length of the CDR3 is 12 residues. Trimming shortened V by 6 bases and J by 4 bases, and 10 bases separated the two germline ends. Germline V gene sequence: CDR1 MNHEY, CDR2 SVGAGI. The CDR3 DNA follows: TGTGCCAGCAGGTCCAGGGGTTACGAGCAGTACTTC. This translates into CASRSRGYEQYF.

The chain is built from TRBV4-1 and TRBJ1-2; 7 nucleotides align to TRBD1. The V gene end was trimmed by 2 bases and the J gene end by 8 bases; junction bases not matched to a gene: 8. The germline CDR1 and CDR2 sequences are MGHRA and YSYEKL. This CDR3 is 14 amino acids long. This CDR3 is CASSQTTGKDGYTF. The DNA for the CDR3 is TGCGCCAGCAGCCAAACGACAGGGAAAGACGGCTACACCTTC.

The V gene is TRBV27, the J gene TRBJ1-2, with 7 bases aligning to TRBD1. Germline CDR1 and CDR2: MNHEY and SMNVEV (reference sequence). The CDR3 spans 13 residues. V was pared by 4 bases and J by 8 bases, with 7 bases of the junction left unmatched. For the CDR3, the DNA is TGTGCCAGCAGTTCCAGACAGGGTGGGGGCTACACCTTC. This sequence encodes CASSSRQGGGYTF.

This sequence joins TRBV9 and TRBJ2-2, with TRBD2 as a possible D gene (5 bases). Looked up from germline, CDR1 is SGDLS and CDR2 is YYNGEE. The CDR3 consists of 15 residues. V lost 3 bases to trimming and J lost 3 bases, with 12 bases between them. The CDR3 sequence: CASSAVPRDTGELFF. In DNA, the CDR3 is TGTGCCAGCAGCGCCGTCCCGAGGGACACCGGGGAGCTGTTTTTT.

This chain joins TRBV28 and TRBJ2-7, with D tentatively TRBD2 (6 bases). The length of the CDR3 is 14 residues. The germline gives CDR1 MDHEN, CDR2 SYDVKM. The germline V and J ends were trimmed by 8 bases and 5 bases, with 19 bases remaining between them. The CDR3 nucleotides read TGTGCCAGCGGGCCTAGTTGGGAGGAGGACGAGCAGTACTTC. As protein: CASGPSWEEDEQYF. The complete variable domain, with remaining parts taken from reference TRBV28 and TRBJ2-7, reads DVKVTQSSRYLVKRTGEKVFLECVQDMDHENMFWYRQDPGLGLRLIYFSYDVKMKEKGDIPEGYSVSREKKERFSLILESASTNQTSMYLCASGPSWEEDEQYFGPGTRLTVT.